The 12 T cell receptor beta chains listed next were all sequenced from one sample in a study of blood T cell repertoires in COVID-19. TCRdb keeps only in-frame clones here, not all; method: immunoSEQ multiplex PCR. The data contain 95,000 to 150,000 clones, around 77% of them singletons. The sequencing sample was made of peripheral blood. These receptors were collected from a human donor in a cohort sampled during active COVID-19.

This clone turned up a few times. The rearrangement joins TRBV7-9 to TRBJ1-1; 7 bases map to TRBD1. CDR3 size: 15 residues. V lost 5 bases to trimming and J lost 3 bases; unmatched junction nucleotides: 9. Per the germline V gene, CDR1 is SEHNR and CDR2 is FQNEAQ (reference sequence). CDR3 nucleotide sequence: TGTGCCAGCAGCCTGTTTGCCGGGACAGACACTGAAGCTTTCTTT. This sequence encodes CASSLFAGTDTEAFF.

The rearrangement joins TRBV5-1 to TRBJ1-2; 7 nucleotides agree with TRBD1. This CDR3 region has 14 residues. Germline-derived CDR1 and CDR2 are SGHRS and YFSETQ. The ends lost 4 bases at V and 2 bases at J; junction bases unmatched: 5. The CDR3 nucleotides read TGCGCCAGCAGCCCCGGGACAGTCAACTATGGCTACACCTTC. The encoded protein is CASSPGTVNYGYTF.

The rearrangement joins TRBV1 to TRBJ1-2. TRBV1 is flagged as a pseudogene. This CDR3 has 19 residues. This CDR3 is CTSSLRGGEHQARVCGYTF. DNA of the CDR3: TGCACCAGCAGCCTCCGAGGGGGGGAGCATCAGGCTCGAGTCTGTGGCTACACCTTC.

J is TRBJ1-1 and V is TRBV7-9; D may be TRBD1 (6 bases). Germline V gives CDR1 SEHNR, CDR2 FQNEAQ (reference sequence). This CDR3 comprises 14 residues. Trimming shortened V by 8 bases and J by 0 bases, and 13 bases separated the two germline ends. The CDR3 DNA reads TGTGCCAGCGAGCCAGGGGATTTGAACACTGAAGCTTTCTTT. Amino acids: CASEPGDLNTEAFF.

This chain uses TRBV4-1 with TRBJ1-5; 8 positions agree with TRBD1. Germline trimming cut 1 base from V and 3 bases from J; bases unmatched to any gene: 5. The CDR3 has 16 amino acids. Germline CDR1 reads MGHRA; CDR2 reads YSYEKL. CDR3 sequence: CASSQGGTGPNQPQHF. DNA of the CDR3: TGCGCCAGCAGCCAAGGGGGGACAGGCCCCAATCAGCCCCAGCATTTT.

The chain is built from TRBV19 and TRBJ2-7; 10 nucleotides match TRBD1. The V gene's germline CDR1 is LNHDA and CDR2 SQIVND (reference sequence). There are 14 residues in the CDR3. Trimming removed 3 bases from V and 3 bases from J; junction bases left unmatched: 2. The CDR3 reads CASSIGTGDYEQYF. The CDR3 region has the DNA TGTGCCAGTAGTATTGGGACAGGGGACTACGAGCAGTACTTC.

V and J are TRBV4-2 and TRBJ2-7; TRBD2 is a possible D gene (5 bases). The ends were cut back, 4 bases at V and 4 bases at J, with 8 bases in the middle. The germline CDR1 and CDR2 sequences are LGHNA and YNFKEQ. The CDR3 totals 12 residues. The CDR3 DNA reads as TGTGCCAGCAGCCGCGGGCCTTACGAGCAGTACTTC. It yields the protein CASSRGPYEQYF.

This clone showed up just once. The germline gene is not matched at one end of the junction; a read error may be the cause. The chain is built from TRBV7-6 and TRBJ2-7, with 11 bases matching TRBD2. The CDR3 consists of 15 residues. Germline-derived CDR1 and CDR2 are SGHVS and FNYEAQ. The CDR3 region is CASSSLPGLAERLNF. The CDR3 DNA sequence: TGTGCCAGCAGCTCGCTCCCGGGACTAGCGGAGCGCTTGAACTTC.

V and J are TRBV7-6 and TRBJ2-7; 8 nucleotides line up with TRBD1. Unmatched junction bases numbered 3, after V lost 1 base and J lost 4 bases. The CDR3 is 14 residues long. Germline V gives CDR1 SGHVS, CDR2 FNYEAQ. CDR3 sequence reads: CASSLGTGRYEQYF. CDR3 coding DNA: TGTGCCAGCAGCTTAGGGACAGGGAGATACGAGCAGTACTTC.

The chain joins TRBV10-3 to TRBJ2-2, with D possibly matching TRBD2 (6 bases). CDR1 is ENHRY, CDR2 SYGVKD, per germline. CDR3 length: 13 residues. Trimming took 8 bases from V and 4 from J, leaving 11 bases between them. CDR3 in amino acids: CAIGGTTTGELFF. In DNA form, the CDR3 reads TGTGCCATCGGAGGGACGACCACCGGGGAGCTGTTTTTT.

The V call is TRBV7-8, the J call TRBJ2-7, with 12 bases identical to TRBD2. Germline V gene lookup returns CDR1 SGHVS and CDR2 FQNEAQ. The CDR3 totals 15 residues. The V segment lost 4 bases and the J segment 4 bases; nucleotides outside the gene matches: 5. The DNA for the CDR3 is TGTGCCAGCAGCTCAAGACTAGCGGGAGTGTACGAGCAGTACTTC. Amino acids: CASSSRLAGVYEQYF.

This clone was found a few times. The chain is built from TRBV5-1 and TRBJ2-7; 14 nucleotides line up with TRBD2. The CDR3 has 15 residues. The trim removed 3 bases at V and 5 bases at J, leaving 4 bases unmatched. CDR1 SGHRS and CDR2 YFSETQ come from the germline V gene. This CDR3 reads CASSWTSGGIDEQYF. CDR3 coding DNA: TGCGCCAGCAGCTGGACTAGCGGGGGGATCGACGAGCAGTACTTC. Full variable domain (missing parts from reference TRBV5-1 and TRBJ2-7): KAGVTQTPRYLIKTRGQQVTLSCSPISGHRSVSWYQQTPGQGLQFLFEYFSETQRNKGNFPGRFSGRQFSNSRSEMNVSTLELGDSALYLCASSWTSGGIDEQYFGPGTRLTVT.